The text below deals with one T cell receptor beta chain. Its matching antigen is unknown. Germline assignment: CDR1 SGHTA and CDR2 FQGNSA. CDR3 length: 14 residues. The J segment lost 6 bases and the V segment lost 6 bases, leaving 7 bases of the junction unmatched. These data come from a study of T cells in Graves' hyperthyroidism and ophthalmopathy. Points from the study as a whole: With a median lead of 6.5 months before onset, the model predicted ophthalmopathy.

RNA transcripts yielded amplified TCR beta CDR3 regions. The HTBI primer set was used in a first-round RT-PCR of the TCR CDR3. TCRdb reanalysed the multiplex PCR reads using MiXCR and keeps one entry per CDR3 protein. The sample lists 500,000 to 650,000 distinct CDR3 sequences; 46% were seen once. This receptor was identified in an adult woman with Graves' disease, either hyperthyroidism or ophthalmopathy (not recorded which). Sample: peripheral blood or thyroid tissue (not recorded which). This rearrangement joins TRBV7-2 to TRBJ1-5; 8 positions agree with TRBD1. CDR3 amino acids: CASSLGQGSQPQHF. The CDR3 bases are TGTGCCAGCAGTCTCGGACAGGGCTCTCAGCCCCAGCATTTT.